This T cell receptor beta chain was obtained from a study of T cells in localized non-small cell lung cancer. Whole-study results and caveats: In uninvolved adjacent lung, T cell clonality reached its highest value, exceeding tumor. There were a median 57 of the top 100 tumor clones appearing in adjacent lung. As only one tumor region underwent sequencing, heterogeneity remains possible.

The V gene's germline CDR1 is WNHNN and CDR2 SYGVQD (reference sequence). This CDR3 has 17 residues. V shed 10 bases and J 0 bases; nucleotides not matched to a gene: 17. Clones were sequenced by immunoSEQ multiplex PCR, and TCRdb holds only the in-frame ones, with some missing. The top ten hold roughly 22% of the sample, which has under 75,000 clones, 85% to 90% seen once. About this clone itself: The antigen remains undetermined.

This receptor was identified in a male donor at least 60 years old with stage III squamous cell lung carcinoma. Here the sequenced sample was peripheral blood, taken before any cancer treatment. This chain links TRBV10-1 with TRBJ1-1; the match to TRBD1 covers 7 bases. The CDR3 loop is CATILRGQLVLNTEAFF. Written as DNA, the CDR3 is TGCGCCACAATCCTACGGGGACAGCTTGTTTTGAACACTGAAGCTTTCTTT.